These 26 T cell receptor beta chains originate from one sample sequenced in a study of cytomegalovirus exposure and HLA in healthy donors. The PCR ran on 60 Vbeta and 13 Jbeta primers. Sequencing used immunoSEQ multiplex PCR; TCRdb keeps in-frame clones, though not all of them. In the table there are around 150,000 clones, around 72% of which are singletons. Sequenced sample: PBMCs. The receptor source for this set is a man aged 35 to 55 in good health and CMV-seropositive.

V is TRBV7-3 and J is TRBJ1-5; D unresolved. This CDR3 comprises 15 residues. Germline values: CDR1 SGHTA, CDR2 FQGTGA. V lost 1 base and J 2 bases, leaving 9 bases between the germline ends. CDR3 sequence: CASSLRGRGNQPQHF. The CDR3 DNA reads TGTGCCAGCAGCTTAAGAGGGAGGGGCAATCAGCCCCAGCATTTT.

This clone was seen many times. The chain joins TRBV11-2 to TRBJ1-1; 7 bases are shared with TRBD1. CDR3 size: 17 residues. CDR1 and CDR2 (germline): SGHAT, FQNNGV. V lost 5 bases to trimming and J lost 2 bases; unmatched junction nucleotides: 14. Written as DNA, the CDR3 is TGTGCCAGCAGCCTCAGGGACAGCCGAGTACCTAACACTGAAGCTTTCTTT. It is translated as CASSLRDSRVPNTEAFF.

The chain carries TRBV19 and TRBJ2-5, with 16 nucleotides matching TRBD2. After removal of 5 bases from V and 4 bases from J, the junction contained 4 bases not matched to a gene. Germline V CDR1 and CDR2: LNHDA, SQIVND (reference sequence). The CDR3 consists of 16 residues. The CDR3: CASSGTSGGAGETQYF. The CDR3 DNA follows: TGTGCCAGTAGTGGGACTAGCGGGGGGGCAGGAGAGACCCAGTACTTC.

This chain connects TRBV6-5 to TRBJ2-5; tentatively, D is TRBD2 (6 bases). From germline, CDR1 is MNHEY and CDR2 SVGAGI. V shed 5 bases and J shed 5 bases, with 15 bases lying between them. The CDR3 extends over 14 amino acids. CDR3 nucleotides: TGTGCCAGCAGTACCCGAGGAGGGGTGGAGACCCAGTACTTC. This translates into CASSTRGGVETQYF.

The V gene is TRBV15, the J gene TRBJ1-6; 10 bases fit TRBD1. Germline values: CDR1 LNHNV, CDR2 YYDKDF (reference sequence). After removal of 7 bases from V and 9 bases from J, the junction contained 6 bases not matched to a gene. CDR3 length: 14 amino acids. In DNA, the CDR3 is TGTGCCACCACCAAGACAGGGGGCGGTTCACCCCTCCACTTT. It specifies CATTKTGGGSPLHF.

The chain employs TRBV6-5 and TRBJ1-1, with D maybe TRBD1 (6 bases). Germline CDR1 is MNHEY and CDR2 is SVGAGI. The CDR3 totals 14 residues. With 0 bases removed from V and 7 bases from J, the gap between germline ends came to 12 bases. This CDR3 reads CASSYSQGIGEAFF. Here the CDR3 DNA reads TGTGCCAGCAGTTACTCACAGGGTATCGGTGAAGCTTTCTTT.

This sequence joins TRBV7-2 and TRBJ1-1; weak D call: TRBD1 (6 bases). The CDR3 is 14 amino acids. Germline CDR1 SGHTA, CDR2 FQGNSA. Trimming cost V 1 base and J 5 bases, with 11 bases left between them. Here the CDR3 reads CASSLGAGVTEAFF. The CDR3 DNA follows: TGTGCCAGCAGCTTAGGGGCAGGGGTGACTGAAGCTTTCTTT. Using reference TRBV7-2 and TRBJ1-1 for the parts outside the CDR3, the full variable domain is GAGVSQSPSNKVTEKGKDVELRCDPISGHTALYWYRQSLGQGLEFLIYFQGNSAPDKSGLPSDRFSAERTGGSVSTLTIQRTQQEDSAVYLCASSLGAGVTEAFFGQGTRLTVV.

Of note for this clone: Other DNA sequences from this sample encode an identical CDR3 as well. This sequence joins TRBV5-6 and TRBJ2-5; 11 nucleotides line up with TRBD1. Trimming took 2 bases from V and 4 from J; bases not matched to a gene: 4. The CDR3 length is 15 residues. Germline values: CDR1 SGHDT, CDR2 YYEEEE. Here the CDR3 reads CASSLGGTGGETQYF. The CDR3, as DNA: TGTGCCAGCAGCTTAGGGGGGACAGGGGGAGAGACCCAGTACTTC. Using reference TRBV5-6 and TRBJ2-5 for the parts outside the CDR3, the full variable domain is DAGVTQSPTHLIKTRGQQVTLRCSPKSGHDTVSWYQQALGQGPQFIFQYYEEEERQRGNFPDRFSGHQFPNYSSELNVNALLLGDSALYLCASSLGGTGGETQYFGPGTRLLVL.

The chain uses TRBV7-6 and TRBJ2-7, with TRBD1 matching over 11 bases. This CDR3 is built from 15 residues. Germline loops: CDR1 SGHVS, CDR2 FNYEAQ. J gave up 5 bases and V 6 bases, and 9 bases lay outside the gene matches. The CDR3 DNA reads as TGTGCCAGCAGTTACTTGGGACAGGGGGGACACGAGCAGTACTTC. Protein product: CASSYLGQGGHEQYF.

The CDR3 sequence is CASRMGGQVSSGANVLTF. The CDR3 DNA is TGTGCCAGTAGGATGGGGGGACAGGTTAGCTCTGGGGCCAACGTCCTGACTTTC. The chain joins TRBV19 to TRBJ2-6; 8 nucleotides align to TRBD1. CDR1 is LNHDA and CDR2 is SQIVND in the germline V gene (reference sequence). The CDR3 is made up of 18 amino acids. J was trimmed by 0 bases and V by 6 bases; bases with no gene match: 10.

The V call is TRBV29-1, the J call TRBJ2-5; D perhaps matches TRBD1 (5 bases). Germline V lookup: CDR1 SQVTM, CDR2 ANQGSEA. This CDR3 comprises 12 residues. V lost 4 bases and J lost 4, with 10 bases in between. CDR3 residues: CSVGEQGETQYF. CDR3 sequence (DNA): TGCAGCGTTGGAGAGCAGGGAGAGACCCAGTACTTC. The entire variable domain, with the rest obtained from reference TRBV29-1 and TRBJ2-5, is as follows: SAVISQKPSRDICQRGTSLTIQCQVDSQVTMMFWYRQQPGQSLTLIATANQGSEATYESGFVIDKFPISRPNLTFSTLTVSNMSPEDSSIYLCSVGEQGETQYFGPGTRLLVL.

This CDR3 is CAISESTDMNTEAFF. In DNA, the CDR3 is TGTGCCATCAGTGAGTCTACAGACATGAACACTGAAGCTTTCTTT. This chain joins TRBV10-3 and TRBJ1-1, with no clear D. Germline loops: CDR1 ENHRY, CDR2 SYGVKD. V was pared by 0 bases and J by 0 bases, with 8 bases between. The CDR3 has 15 amino acids.

The chain recombines TRBV4-3 with TRBJ1-3; D remains unclear. The V gene's germline CDR1 is LGHNA and CDR2 YSLEER. Between the trimmed V and J ends, which lost 3 bases and 4 bases, there was a span of 10 bases. The CDR3 is made up of 14 amino acids. The CDR3 nucleotides read TGCGCCAGCAGCCATAGGGAGTCGGGAAACACCATATATTTT. Translated: CASSHRESGNTIYF.

The chain carries TRBV30 and TRBJ2-6; 9 nucleotides align to TRBD1. The CDR3 is made up of 16 amino acids. From germline, CDR1 is GTSNPN and CDR2 SVGIG (reference sequence). Losses at the gene ends were 4 bases for V and 0 bases for J; bases not matched to a gene: 4. The CDR3 reads CAWTDRGRSGANVLTF. CDR3 DNA sequence: TGTGCCTGGACGGACAGGGGACGCTCTGGGGCCAACGTCCTGACTTTC.

The genes are TRBV4-1 and TRBJ2-2; D is ambiguous. The CDR3 is 16 residues long. Germline V lookup: CDR1 MGHRA, CDR2 YSYEKL. Trimming shortened V by 4 bases and J by 6 bases, and 18 bases separated the two germline ends. CDR3 nucleotides: TGCGCCAGCAGCCCTCAAGGTCTAGGTGACCCCGGGGAGCTGTTTTTT. This translates into CASSPQGLGDPGELFF.

The genes are TRBV30 and TRBJ2-2; no clear D gene. The CDR3 totals 13 residues. Germline assignment: CDR1 GTSNPN and CDR2 SVGIG (reference sequence). V lost 2 bases, J lost 9 bases, and 13 bases lay in between. The CDR3 here is CAWSPGPLRELFF. CDR3 nucleotides: TGTGCCTGGAGTCCTGGGCCTCTCCGGGAGCTGTTTTTT.

The chain couples TRBV7-9 to TRBJ1-1; tentative D call: TRBD1 (6 bases). The ends were cut back, 4 bases at V and 0 bases at J, with 12 bases in the middle. Germline values: CDR1 SEHNR, CDR2 FQNEAQ (reference sequence). This CDR3 has 15 amino acids. The CDR3, as DNA: TGTGCCAGCAGCTGGGAGACAGGATTGAACACTGAAGCTTTCTTT. It is translated as CASSWETGLNTEAFF. The complete variable domain, with remaining parts taken from reference TRBV7-9 and TRBJ1-1, reads DTGVSQNPRHKITKRGQNVTFRCDPISEHNRLYWYRQTLGQGPEFLTYFQNEAQLEKSRLLSDRFSAERPKGSFSTLEIQRTEQGDSAMYLCASSWETGLNTEAFFGQGTRLTVV.

J is TRBJ1-5 and V is TRBV5-8; 9 bases are shared with TRBD1. This CDR3 has 15 amino acids. From germline, CDR1 is SGHTS and CDR2 YDEGEE. Losses at the gene ends were 5 bases for V and 4 bases for J; bases not matched to a gene: 7. The CDR3 DNA reads as TGTGCCAGCAGATCGGCGGGACAGGGTAATCAGCCCCAGCATTTT. Amino acids: CASRSAGQGNQPQHF.

The genes are TRBV10-3 and TRBJ1-2, with TRBD1 as a possible D gene (5 bases). Germline V gene data show CDR1 as ENHRY and CDR2 as SYGVKD. V dropped 4 bases and J dropped 6 bases, with 9 bases sitting between them. This CDR3 has 12 residues. The CDR3 loop reads CAISAGPDGYTF. CDR3 in DNA: TGTGCCATCAGTGCAGGGCCGGATGGCTACACCTTC.

The chain links TRBV7-2 to TRBJ2-1; 8 bases align to TRBD1. The CDR3 is 14 amino acids. Germline values: CDR1 SGHTA, CDR2 FQGNSA. J gave up 8 bases and V 5 bases, and 8 bases lay outside the gene matches. The CDR3 is CASSRGTGGYEQFF. The CDR3 region has the DNA TGTGCCAGCAGCCGCGGGACAGGAGGGTATGAGCAGTTCTTC.

This chain joins TRBV7-2 and TRBJ1-1, with D possibly being TRBD1 (6 bases). The CDR3 length is 14 residues. Germline V CDR1 and CDR2: SGHTA, FQGNSA. V lost 3 bases to trimming and J lost 4 bases, with 12 bases between them. Here the CDR3 DNA reads TGTGCCAGCAGCTTCCAGGGGCAGAGCACTGAAGCTTTCTTT. Its protein is CASSFQGQSTEAFF.

The rearrangement uses TRBV2 and TRBJ2-1; 8 nucleotides align to TRBD2. The CDR3 extends over 15 amino acids. V shed 8 bases, J shed 0 bases, and the junction held 6 bases outside the gene matches. CDR1 SNHLY and CDR2 FYNNEI come from the germline V gene. CDR3 residues: CASRGGGSSYNEQFF. The CDR3 region has the DNA TGTGCCAGCCGGGGGGGCGGTAGCTCCTACAATGAGCAGTTCTTC.

This clone showed up just once. The chain couples TRBV9 to TRBJ2-3; possibly TRBD2 for D (5 bases). Germline V CDR1 and CDR2: SGDLS, YYNGEE. The CDR3 consists of 16 residues. Trimming pared 0 bases from V and 0 bases from J, leaving 11 bases between. CDR3 DNA sequence: TGTGCCAGCAGCGTAGGGGAGTTGTCTAGCACAGATACGCAGTATTTT. Its protein product is CASSVGELSSTDTQYF.

This chain links TRBV19 with TRBJ1-5, with D hard to call. Trimming removed 0 bases at V and 0 bases at J, with 9 bases between. Germline CDR1 and CDR2: LNHDA and SQIVND (reference sequence). The CDR3 spans 16 residues. In nucleotides, the CDR3 is TGTGCCAGTAGTATAGATCCGGGATATAGCAATCAGCCCCAGCATTTT. Translated, it gives CASSIDPGYSNQPQHF.

The chain is built from TRBV11-3 and TRBJ2-2, with TRBD2 matching over 11 bases. After removal of 3 bases from V and 5 bases from J, the junction contained 2 bases not matched to a gene. Germline-derived CDR1 and CDR2 are SGHNT and YENEEA. The CDR3 totals 15 residues. As DNA, the CDR3 is TGTGCCAGCAGCTTTAGCGGGGGGGCAACCGGGGAGCTGTTTTTT. Encoded protein: CASSFSGGATGELFF.

This clone was observed a single time. The V call is TRBV15, the J call TRBJ1-1; D is unclear. V lost 0 bases, J lost 1 base, and 9 bases lay in between. The CDR3 spans 15 residues. Germline assignment: CDR1 LNHNV and CDR2 YYDKDF (reference sequence). The CDR3 is CATSRDRAGNTEAFF. CDR3 in DNA: TGTGCCACCAGCAGAGATCGCGCAGGGAACACTGAAGCTTTCTTT.